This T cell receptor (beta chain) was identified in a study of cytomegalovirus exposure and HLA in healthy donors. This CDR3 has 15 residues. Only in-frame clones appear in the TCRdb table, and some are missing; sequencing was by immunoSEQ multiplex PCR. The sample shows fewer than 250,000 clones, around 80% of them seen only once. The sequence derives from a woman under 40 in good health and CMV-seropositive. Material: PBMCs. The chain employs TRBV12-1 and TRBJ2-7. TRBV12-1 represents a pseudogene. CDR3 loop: CASSFVGGPRVEQYF. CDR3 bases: TGTGCCAGCAGCTTTGTAGGTGGACCTAGGGTCGAGCAGTACTTC.